These 21 T cell receptor beta chains share one sample of origin, sequenced in a study of cytomegalovirus exposure and HLA in healthy donors. Data came from immunoSEQ multiplex PCR; TCRdb stores just in-frame clones and leaves some out. The table has roughly 48,000 clones, over 75% seen once; the top ten hold about 6.7%. Sequencing was performed on PBMCs. Receptors were obtained from a woman younger than 45 in good health and CMV-seronegative.

The chain joins TRBV7-6 to TRBJ2-2, with 7 bases identical to TRBD2. Germline assignment: CDR1 SGHVS and CDR2 FNYEAQ. After removal of 1 base from V and 5 bases from J, the junction contained 10 bases not matched to a gene. This CDR3 contains 17 residues. Here the CDR3 reads CASSLGGPGGLTGELFF. CDR3 coding DNA: TGTGCCAGCAGCTTAGGTGGGCCGGGAGGCCTAACCGGGGAGCTGTTTTTT.

In its sample, this clone was seen once. This chain connects TRBV11-2 to TRBJ2-1; 12 positions agree with TRBD2. CDR3 length: 17 residues. J lost 9 bases, V lost 5 bases, and 14 bases had no gene match. Germline V gene sequence: CDR1 SGHAT, CDR2 FQNNGV. The DNA for the CDR3 is TGTGCCAGCAGCCCTACCTCCGGACTAGCGGGAAACGGTGAGCAGTTCTTC. This codes for CASSPTSGLAGNGEQFF.

This clone was detected once. The chain joins TRBV2 to TRBJ2-7; TRBD1 might be the D (6 bases). Germline V gene data show CDR1 as SNHLY and CDR2 as FYNNEI. The CDR3 runs 13 residues. The V end was cut by 7 bases, the J end by 5 bases, with 15 bases between. CDR3 sequence (DNA): TGTGCCAGCACCGGACAGAAAAATAACGAGCAGTACTTC. The encoded protein is CASTGQKNNEQYF.

The chain is built from TRBV28 and TRBJ1-4, with a tentative D call TRBD1 (5 bases). Trimming removed 7 bases from V and 5 bases from J, with 14 bases in between. Germline V gene data show CDR1 as MDHEN and CDR2 as SYDVKM. The CDR3 totals 14 residues. CDR3 in DNA: TGTGCCAGCATCGACGGGGGAAACAATGAAAAACTGTTTTTT. Translating gives CASIDGGNNEKLFF.

This chain links TRBV10-3 with TRBJ2-7, with D perhaps TRBD1 (5 bases). V dropped 5 bases and J dropped 6 bases, with 17 bases sitting between them. CDR1 and CDR2 from the germline V gene are ENHRY and SYGVKD. There are 14 residues in the CDR3. The CDR3: CAISQLQDLSEQYF. CDR3 sequence (DNA): TGTGCCATCAGTCAATTACAGGATTTGAGCGAGCAGTACTTC.

This sequence joins TRBV28 and TRBJ2-7, with D maybe TRBD1 (5 bases). Per the germline V gene, CDR1 is MDHEN and CDR2 is SYDVKM. This CDR3 has 12 residues. With 6 bases removed from V and 5 bases from J, the gap between germline ends came to 11 bases. CDR3 amino acids: CASRLQGHEQYF. The CDR3 DNA sequence: TGTGCCAGCAGACTGCAGGGCCACGAGCAGTACTTC.

The chain combines TRBV4-1 with TRBJ2-7, with D tentatively TRBD1 (5 bases). Trimming stripped 0 bases from V and 5 bases from J, with 8 bases between. This CDR3 comprises 13 residues. The germline V gene has CDR1 MGHRA and CDR2 YSYEKL. The CDR3 DNA is TGCGCCAGCAGCCAAGATGGCAGGGACGAGCAGTACTTC. It translates to CASSQDGRDEQYF.

The rearrangement links TRBV19 to TRBJ2-6, with D perhaps matching TRBD1 (5 bases). V was pared by 0 bases and J by 2 bases, with 11 bases between. CDR1 is LNHDA, CDR2 SQIVND, per germline (reference sequence). The CDR3 consists of 17 residues. In nucleotides, the CDR3 is TGTGCCAGTAGTATAGATACAGGTAGGGCTGGGGCCAACGTCCTGACTTTC. It encodes CASSIDTGRAGANVLTF.

The chain carries TRBV7-2 and TRBJ1-4, with TRBD1 identical over 7 bases. This CDR3 region has 15 residues. V dropped 4 bases and J dropped 5; count of bases not matched to a gene: 7. Per the germline V gene, CDR1 is SGHTA and CDR2 is FQGNSA. CDR3 nucleotides: TGTGCCAGCAGCTCCCGGACAGGCGGGAATGAAAAACTGTTTTTT. It yields the protein CASSSRTGGNEKLFF.

This clone was picked up a small number of times. The genes are TRBV5-1 and TRBJ2-2, with 10 nucleotides matching TRBD2. V was pared by 2 bases and J by 6 bases, with 1 base of the junction left unmatched. Germline CDR1 is SGHRS and CDR2 is YFSETQ. This CDR3 is built from 14 residues. The DNA for the CDR3 is TGCGCCAGCAGCTTTACTAGCGGGGCCGGGGAGCTGTTTTTT. Translating gives CASSFTSGAGELFF.

The sample holds one count of this clone. The chain employs TRBV6-5 and TRBJ1-4, with D maybe TRBD1 (5 bases). V was shortened by 4 bases and J by 3 bases, with 15 bases between the two germline ends. Germline V lookup: CDR1 MNHEY, CDR2 SVGAGI. CDR3 length: 16 amino acids. CDR3 DNA: TGTGCCAGCAGTTCAAAGGGAGGGGCGGCTAATGAAAAACTGTTTTTT. Amino acid sequence: CASSSKGGAANEKLFF.

This chain connects TRBV30 to TRBJ1-1; a possible D gene is TRBD1 (6 bases). With 0 bases removed from V and 8 bases from J, the gap between germline ends came to 10 bases. CDR1 and CDR2 from the germline V gene are GTSNPN and SVGIG (reference sequence). The CDR3 is 12 residues long. In DNA form, the CDR3 reads TGTGCCTGGAGTGTCATCGACAGGGAAGCTTTCTTT. Amino acid sequence: CAWSVIDREAFF.

This chain uses TRBV5-1 with TRBJ2-7; weak D call: TRBD1 (5 bases). Trimming cost V 4 bases and J 2 bases, with 10 bases left between them. The CDR3 covers 13 residues. Looked up from germline, CDR1 is SGHRS and CDR2 is YFSETQ. This chain's CDR3 is CASSPDSPYEQYF. The CDR3 DNA reads TGCGCCAGCAGCCCTGACAGCCCCTACGAGCAGTACTTC.

In DNA form, the CDR3 reads TGTGCCAGCAACCCCGTGGATAGCGCCTACGAGCAGTACTTC. Protein sequence: CASNPVDSAYEQYF. V usage is TRBV28 and J usage is TRBJ2-7, with D possibly being TRBD2 (5 bases). Germline V gene data show CDR1 as MDHEN and CDR2 as SYDVKM. Trimming removed 7 bases at V and 2 bases at J, with 15 bases between. This CDR3 is built from 14 residues.

This clone has only one observation. The chain employs TRBV19 and TRBJ2-1; 7 nucleotides align to TRBD2. The CDR3 length is 15 residues. Germline V gene lookup returns CDR1 LNHDA and CDR2 SQIVND (reference sequence). V shed 5 bases and J 6 bases; nucleotides not matched to a gene: 10. For the CDR3, the DNA is TGTGCCAGTAGTCCGCGGGGGAGCGCAGGCAATGAGCAGTTCTTC. It yields the protein CASSPRGSAGNEQFF.

This sequence joins TRBV14 and TRBJ2-5; the match to TRBD1 covers 8 bases. CDR1 and CDR2 (germline): SGHDN, FVKESK. The CDR3 runs 15 residues. V dropped 3 bases and J dropped 5; count of bases not matched to a gene: 8. The CDR3 loop is CASSHQGAGLETQYF. As DNA, the CDR3 is TGTGCCAGCAGCCACCAGGGGGCTGGACTCGAGACCCAGTACTTC.

This rearrangement joins TRBV6-1 to TRBJ2-3, with a weak D call TRBD2 (7 bases). From germline, CDR1 is MNHNS and CDR2 SASEGT. The CDR3 totals 13 residues. V was pared by 11 bases and J by 3 bases, with 15 bases between. CDR3 protein: CAGGGRGTDTQYF. CDR3 DNA: TGTGCCGGGGGCGGGAGAGGGACAGATACGCAGTATTTT.

The rearrangement uses TRBV29-1 and TRBJ1-2; weak D call: TRBD1 (5 bases). The CDR3 extends over 12 amino acids. Trimming pared 6 bases from V and 4 bases from J, leaving 12 bases between. Germline CDR1 is SQVTM and CDR2 is ANQGSEA. CDR3 loop: CSVVGGSYGYTF. DNA of the CDR3: TGCAGCGTGGTGGGGGGGTCCTATGGCTACACCTTC.

The rearrangement uses TRBV10-3 and TRBJ2-1; possibly TRBD2 for D (5 bases). Germline-derived CDR1 and CDR2 are ENHRY and SYGVKD. CDR3 length: 13 amino acids. Trimming took off 11 bases at V and 3 bases at J, with 14 bases between the two ends. The CDR3 is CAALEGHYNEQFF. The CDR3 DNA is TGTGCCGCCTTAGAGGGCCACTACAATGAGCAGTTCTTC.

The genes are TRBV6-4 and TRBJ2-7, with D perhaps matching TRBD1 (5 bases). V was shortened by 3 bases and J by 0 bases, with 12 bases between the two germline ends. The germline gives CDR1 MRHNA, CDR2 SNTAGT. The CDR3 runs 15 residues. The CDR3 loop reads CASSEGKGPSYEQYF. The CDR3, as DNA: TGTGCCAGCAGTGAGGGGAAGGGGCCCTCCTACGAGCAGTACTTC.

The chain uses TRBV28 and TRBJ1-2; D unresolved. The V gene lost 6 bases and the J gene lost 7 bases, with 15 bases spanning the gap. CDR3 length: 13 amino acids. Germline-derived CDR1 and CDR2 are MDHEN and SYDVKM. The chain's CDR3 is CASRLGLASGYTF. CDR3 nucleotide sequence: TGTGCCAGCAGGCTCGGCCTTGCTAGTGGCTACACCTTC.